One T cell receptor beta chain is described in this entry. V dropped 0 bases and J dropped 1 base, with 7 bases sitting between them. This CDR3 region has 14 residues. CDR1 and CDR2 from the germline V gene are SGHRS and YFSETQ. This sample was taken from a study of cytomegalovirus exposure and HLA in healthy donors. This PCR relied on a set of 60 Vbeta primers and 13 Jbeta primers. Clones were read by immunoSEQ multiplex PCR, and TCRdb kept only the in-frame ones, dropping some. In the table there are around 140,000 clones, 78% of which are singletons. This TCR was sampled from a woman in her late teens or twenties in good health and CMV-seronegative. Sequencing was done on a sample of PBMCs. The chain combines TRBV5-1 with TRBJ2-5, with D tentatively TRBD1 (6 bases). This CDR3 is CASSLGTVQETQYF. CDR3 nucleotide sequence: TGCGCCAGCAGCTTGGGGACAGTCCAAGAGACCCAGTACTTC.